Detailed here is one T cell receptor (beta chain). Its target antigen remains unknown. No base-level quality is on record; no much larger clone is a single base apart. The sample originates from a study of multiple sclerosis patients with progressive multifocal leukoencephalopathy (dated by TCRdb to the late 2010s). In terms of the full investigation: Peripheral T and B cells were examined in MS patients who went on to develop PML (4 under natalizumab, 1 after alemtuzumab) as well as in treated patients who did not. From before therapy, through 6 and 12 months, up to PML onset, two natalizumab-treated patients who later developed PML were tracked longitudinally. The goal of the study was to detect any JC virus-specific or public T-cell expansions that arose at the time of PML onset. Points the paper makes about the study in general: Because of the small, descriptive cohort, whether findings reflect JC virus infection or general immunocompromise remained unclear. Only PML patients had TRB clones above 0.5% frequency, but the clones expanded at PML onset were already present before and during natalizumab therapy. Lower normalized Shannon entropy suggested less diverse TRB repertoires in most PML patients, whereas the natalizumab-treated controls showed values near 1. The analysis covered only peripheral blood, although cerebrospinal fluid or brain lymphocytes might be more informative for natalizumab-associated PML. When PML developed, neither common TRBV or TRBJ gene usage nor preferential TRBV-TRBJ pairings were detected.

Taken from the germline V gene, the CDR1 and CDR2 loops are SGHTA and FQGNSA. Trimming takes 1 base from V and 6 bases from J, and the germline ends sit 16 bases apart. The CDR3 runs 15 residues from the cysteine to the phenylalanine. Only CDR3 DNA remains: 45 bases, in frame from the first base. The time point label corresponds to: roughly 12 months of natalizumab therapy. The treatment or condition label here, explained by the study, means: on natalizumab therapy at sampling. The controls were about 5 MS patients treated with natalizumab who did not develop PML and who were sampled longitudinally. Every listed patient had received interferon beta before, and every PML patient was female. T1 and T2 blood samples were collected at 6 and 12 months of natalizumab therapy, respectively. Isolation of peripheral blood mononuclear cells was performed by Ficoll-Hypaque density gradient centrifugation. Amplification of TRB CDR3 regions from genomic DNA was performed at survey-level depth using the immunoSEQ two-step multiplex PCR. Synthetic inline TR CDR3 controls covering all V-J pairings were spiked into each PCR so that template counts could be estimated and amplification bias removed. Reads went through processing to reduce amplification and sequencing bias, and quantification was done against synthetic TR CDR3 analogs. Turning to the authors' computational methods: In ImmunoSEQ Analyzer, raw data were processed so that out-of-frame sequences and CDR3s with stop codons were removed, with gene names following IMGT nomenclature. Normalized Shannon entropy, defined as 1 minus Pielou's evenness, served as the summary measure of repertoire diversity. Only TRB sequences sharing the V gene, the J gene and the CDR3 were counted as identical. Public PML clonotypes were defined as CDR3s shared by two or more PML-onset samples but absent from earlier samples, from controls, and from public databases. CDR3 amino acid composition by position was analyzed with Skylign using the observed count method. TCRdb holds this immuneACCESS table with in-frame rearrangements only. Some clones are missing; in checked studies, unresolved V genes explain under half, and the rest has no known cause. V, J and clone size derive from that table, while D and trimming were established from the DNA sequence. The sample yields about 25,000 clones; approximately 90% were counted once. The ten most abundant clones make up around 2.5% of the sample.

Sequenced here: PBMCs, sampled from a patient treated with natalizumab. The sequence derives from a man aged 25-45 years with multiple sclerosis. The V and J genes are TRBV7-2 and TRBJ2-7; TRBD1 is perhaps the D gene, given 8 matching bases. Here the CDR3 is given as CASSLEAGQVSEQYF. Here is the DNA: TGTGCCAGCAGCTTAGAAGCGGGACAGGTCTCCGAGCAGTACTTC. The full variable domain, with segments outside the CDR3 supplied by the reference TRBV7-2 and TRBJ2-7 proteins, appears as GAGVSQSPSNKVTEKGKDVELRCDPISGHTALYWYRQSLGQGLEFLIYFQGNSAPDKSGLPSDRFSAERTGGSVSTLTIQRTQQEDSAVYLCASSLEAGQVSEQYFGPGTRLTVT.